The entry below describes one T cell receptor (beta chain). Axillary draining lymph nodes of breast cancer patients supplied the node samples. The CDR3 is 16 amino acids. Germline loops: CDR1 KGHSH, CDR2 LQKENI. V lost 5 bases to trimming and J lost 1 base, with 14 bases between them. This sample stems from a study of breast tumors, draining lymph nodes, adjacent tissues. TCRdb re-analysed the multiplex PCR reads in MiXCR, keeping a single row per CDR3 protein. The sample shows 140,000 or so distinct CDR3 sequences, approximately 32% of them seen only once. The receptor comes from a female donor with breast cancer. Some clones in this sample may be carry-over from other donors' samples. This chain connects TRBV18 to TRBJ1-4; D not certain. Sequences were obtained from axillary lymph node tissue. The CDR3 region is CASSSQDWGTNEKLFF. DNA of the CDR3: TGTGCCAGCTCAAGCCAAGATTGGGGAACTAATGAAAAACTGTTTTTT.